The present TCR beta chain was sequenced within a study of blood T cell repertoires in COVID-19. On the study more broadly: Collection of acute and convalescent COVID-19 samples took place in the United States, Italy and Spain. In each case, the material was cDNA or gDNA derived from T cells, B-cell-depleted T cells, or PBMCs.

Assay used: immunoSEQ multiplex PCR; TCRdb lists only in-frame clones, some missing. This table holds about 82,000 clones, 80% to 90% found once. Membership in each cohort depended on participant-reported clinical history. V was clipped by 0 bases and J by 1 base; unmatched bases: 2. The CDR3 has 15 residues. In germline, CDR1 is SGHVS, CDR2 FNYEAQ. The TCR originated in a woman aged 50 to 60 with acute COVID-19. The rearrangement links TRBV7-6 to TRBJ1-1, with TRBD1 matching over 7 bases. The sample taken for sequencing was PBMCs or T cells enriched from blood (not recorded which). The CDR3 here is CASSLAPGGNTEAFF. Written as DNA, the CDR3 is TGTGCCAGCAGCTTAGCACCAGGGGGGAACACTGAAGCTTTCTTT. Using reference TRBV7-6 and TRBJ1-1 for the parts outside the CDR3, the full variable domain is GAGVSQSPRYKVTKRGQDVALRCDPISGHVSLYWYRQALGQGPEFLTYFNYEAQQDKSGLPNDRFSAERPEGSISTLTIQRTEQRDSAMYRCASSLAPGGNTEAFFGQGTRLTVV.